This TCR beta chain was retrieved from a study of T cells in Graves' hyperthyroidism and ophthalmopathy. General observations from the study: Most clonotypes expanded in thyroid above 0.001 were likewise present in blood. By a 13 V-J model, ophthalmopathy was set apart from stable hyperthyroidism.

Per the germline V gene, CDR1 is SGHNT and CDR2 is YENEEA. The CDR3 has 15 amino acids. This clonotype has only a few counts. The antigen remains unidentified. A much larger clone is a single base away; this may be a read error. RNA transcripts served as the template for amplifying TCR beta CDR3 regions. HTBI primers were the set used in a first-round RT-PCR of the TCR CDR3. TCRdb re-derived calls from the multiplex PCR reads in MiXCR, one entry per CDR3 protein. The sample includes approximately 430,000 distinct CDR3 sequences, around 14% seen only once; the top ten take over 7.5%. The sequencing sample was made of blood. The TCR was taken from a woman under 30 with Graves' hyperthyroidism. The V and J genes are TRBV11-3 and TRBJ2-5, with 12 bases that match TRBD2. DNA for the CDR3: TGTGCCAGCAGCACGGGACTAGCGGGTCAAGAGGCCCAGTACTTC. This gives the protein CASSTGLAGQEAQYF.